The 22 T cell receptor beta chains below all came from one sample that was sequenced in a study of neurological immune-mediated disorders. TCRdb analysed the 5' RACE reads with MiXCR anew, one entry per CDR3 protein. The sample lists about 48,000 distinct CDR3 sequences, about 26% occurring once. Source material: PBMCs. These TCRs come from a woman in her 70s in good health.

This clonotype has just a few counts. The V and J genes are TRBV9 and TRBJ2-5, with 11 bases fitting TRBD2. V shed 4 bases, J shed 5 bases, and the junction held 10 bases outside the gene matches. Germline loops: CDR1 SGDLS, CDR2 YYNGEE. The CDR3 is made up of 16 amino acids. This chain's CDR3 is CASSLAGGPSGETQYF. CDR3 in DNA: TGTGCCAGCAGCCTAGCGGGGGGACCCTCAGGGGAGACCCAGTACTTC.

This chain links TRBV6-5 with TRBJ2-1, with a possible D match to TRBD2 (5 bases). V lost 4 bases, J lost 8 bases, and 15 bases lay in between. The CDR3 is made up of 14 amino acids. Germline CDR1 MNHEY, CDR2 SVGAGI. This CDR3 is CASSSGTNRHEQFF. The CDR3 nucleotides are TGTGCCAGCAGTTCGGGAACGAATAGGCATGAGCAGTTCTTC.

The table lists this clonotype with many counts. CDR3 amino acids: CASSLLGLDTQYF. For the CDR3, the DNA is TGTGCCAGCAGCTTACTGGGGTTGGATACGCAGTATTTT. The chain couples TRBV7-2 to TRBJ2-3; no reliable D call. The CDR3 spans 13 residues. V shed 2 bases and J shed 6 bases, with 9 bases lying between them. Germline CDR1 is SGHTA and CDR2 is FQGNSA.

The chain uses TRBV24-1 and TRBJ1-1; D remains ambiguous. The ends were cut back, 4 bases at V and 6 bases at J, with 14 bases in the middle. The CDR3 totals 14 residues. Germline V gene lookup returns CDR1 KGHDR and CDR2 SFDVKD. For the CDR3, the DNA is TGTGCCACCAGTGACCCCGGACGAGGTTCTGAAGCTTTCTTT. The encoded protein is CATSDPGRGSEAFF.

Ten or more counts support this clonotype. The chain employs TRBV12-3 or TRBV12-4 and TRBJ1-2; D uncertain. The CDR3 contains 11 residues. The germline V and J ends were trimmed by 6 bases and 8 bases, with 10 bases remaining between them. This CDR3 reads CASRSYGGYTF. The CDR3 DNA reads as TGTGCCAGCAGGAGCTATGGGGGCTACACCTTC.

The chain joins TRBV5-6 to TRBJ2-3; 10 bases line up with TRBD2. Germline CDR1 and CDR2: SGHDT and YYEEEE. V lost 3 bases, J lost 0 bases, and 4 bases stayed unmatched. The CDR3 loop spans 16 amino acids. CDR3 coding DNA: TGTGCCAGCAGCTCAGCGGGGGGGCGTAGCACAGATACGCAGTATTTT. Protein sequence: CASSSAGGRSTDTQYF.

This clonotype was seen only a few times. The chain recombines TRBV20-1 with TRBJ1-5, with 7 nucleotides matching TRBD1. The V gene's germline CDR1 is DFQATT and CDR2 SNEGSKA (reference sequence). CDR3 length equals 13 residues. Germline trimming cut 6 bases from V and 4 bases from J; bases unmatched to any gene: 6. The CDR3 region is CSAPPGGNQPQHF. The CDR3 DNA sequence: TGCAGTGCGCCCCCAGGGGGGAATCAGCCCCAGCATTTT.

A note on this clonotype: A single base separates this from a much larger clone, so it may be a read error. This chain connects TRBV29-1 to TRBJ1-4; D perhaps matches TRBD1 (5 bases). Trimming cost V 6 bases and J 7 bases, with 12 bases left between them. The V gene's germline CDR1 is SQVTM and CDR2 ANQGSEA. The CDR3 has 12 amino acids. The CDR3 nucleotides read TGCAGCGTCCCGTGGGGGTGTGAAAAACTGTTTTTT. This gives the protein CSVPWGCEKLFF.

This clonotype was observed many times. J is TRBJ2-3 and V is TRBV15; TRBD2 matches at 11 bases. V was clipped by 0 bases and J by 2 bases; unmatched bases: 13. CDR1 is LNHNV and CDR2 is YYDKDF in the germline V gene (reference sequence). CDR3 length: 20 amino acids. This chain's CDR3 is CATSRDIGQLAGAFTDTQYF. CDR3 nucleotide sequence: TGTGCCACCAGCAGAGATATAGGGCAACTAGCGGGAGCCTTCACAGATACGCAGTATTTT.

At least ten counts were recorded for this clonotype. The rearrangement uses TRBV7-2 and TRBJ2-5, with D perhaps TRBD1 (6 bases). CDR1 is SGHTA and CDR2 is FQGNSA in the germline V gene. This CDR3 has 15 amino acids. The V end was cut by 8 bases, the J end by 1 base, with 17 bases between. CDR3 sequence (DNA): TGTGCCAGCGCCCGGCAGGGGCCGATCCAAGAGACCCAGTACTTC. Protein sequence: CASARQGPIQETQYF.

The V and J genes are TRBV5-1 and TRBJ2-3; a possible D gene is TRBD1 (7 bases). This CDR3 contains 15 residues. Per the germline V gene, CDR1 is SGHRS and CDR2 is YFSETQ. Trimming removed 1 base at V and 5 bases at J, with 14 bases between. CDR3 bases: TGCGCCAGCAGCTTGTTGGAGGGGGCAGGAGATACGCAGTATTTT. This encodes CASSLLEGAGDTQYF.

CDR3 DNA: TGTGCCAGCAGCTTAGAGACTCAGGGTTCAGCTTTCTTT. Its translation: CASSLETQGSAFF. The chain links TRBV11-2 to TRBJ1-1, with D maybe TRBD1 (5 bases). The germline CDR1 and CDR2 sequences are SGHAT and FQNNGV. This CDR3 is 13 amino acids long. Trimming shortened V by 0 bases and J by 10 bases, and 12 bases separated the two germline ends.

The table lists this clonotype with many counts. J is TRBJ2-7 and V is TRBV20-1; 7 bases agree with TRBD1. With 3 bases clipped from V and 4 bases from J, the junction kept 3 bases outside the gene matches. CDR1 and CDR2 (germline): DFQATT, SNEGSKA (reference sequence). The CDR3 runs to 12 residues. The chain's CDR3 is CSASRQGYEQYF. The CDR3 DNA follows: TGCAGTGCTAGCCGACAGGGATACGAGCAGTACTTC.

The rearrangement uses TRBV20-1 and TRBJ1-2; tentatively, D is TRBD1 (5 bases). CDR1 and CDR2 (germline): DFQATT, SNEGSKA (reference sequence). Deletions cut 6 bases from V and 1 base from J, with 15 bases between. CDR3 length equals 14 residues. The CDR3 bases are TGCAGTGCCGCCTCGCGGGGGATTAACTATGGCTACACCTTC. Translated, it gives CSAASRGINYGYTF.

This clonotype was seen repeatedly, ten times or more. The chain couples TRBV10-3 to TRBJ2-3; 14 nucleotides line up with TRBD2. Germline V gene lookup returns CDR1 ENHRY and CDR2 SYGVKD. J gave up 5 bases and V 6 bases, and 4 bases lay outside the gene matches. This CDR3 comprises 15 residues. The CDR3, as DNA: TGTGCCATCAGGACGACTAGCGGGAGGGGAGATACGCAGTATTTT. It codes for CAIRTTSGRGDTQYF.

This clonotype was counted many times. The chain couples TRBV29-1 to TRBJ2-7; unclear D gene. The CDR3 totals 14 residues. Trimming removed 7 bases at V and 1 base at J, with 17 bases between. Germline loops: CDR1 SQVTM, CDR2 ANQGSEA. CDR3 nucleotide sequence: TGCAGCGCTGGCTGGGCATTTGGTTCCTACGAGCAGTACTTC. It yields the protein CSAGWAFGSYEQYF.

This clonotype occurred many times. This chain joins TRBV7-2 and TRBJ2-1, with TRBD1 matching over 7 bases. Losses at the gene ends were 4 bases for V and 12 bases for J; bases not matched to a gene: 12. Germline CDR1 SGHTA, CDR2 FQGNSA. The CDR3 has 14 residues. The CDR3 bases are TGTGCCAGCAGCTCCTCCCGACAGGGTTTGGTGCAGTTCTTC. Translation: CASSSSRQGLVQFF. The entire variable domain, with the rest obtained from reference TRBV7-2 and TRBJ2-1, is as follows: GAGVSQSPSNKVTEKGKDVELRCDPISGHTALYWYRQSLGQGLEFLIYFQGNSAPDKSGLPSDRFSAERTGGSVSTLTIQRTQQEDSAVYLCASSSSRQGLVQFFGPGTRLTVL.

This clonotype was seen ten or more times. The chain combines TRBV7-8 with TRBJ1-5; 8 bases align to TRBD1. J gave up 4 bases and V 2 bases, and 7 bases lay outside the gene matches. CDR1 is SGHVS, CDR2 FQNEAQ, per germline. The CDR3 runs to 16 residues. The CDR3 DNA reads TGTGCCAGCAGCTTACTTGGGACAGGTTATAATCAGCCCCAGCATTTT. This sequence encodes CASSLLGTGYNQPQHF.

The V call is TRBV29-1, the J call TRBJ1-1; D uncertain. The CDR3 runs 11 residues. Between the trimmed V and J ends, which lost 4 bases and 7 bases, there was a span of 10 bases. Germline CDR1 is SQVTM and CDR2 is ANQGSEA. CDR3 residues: CSVGGGLEAFF. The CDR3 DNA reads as TGCAGCGTTGGGGGAGGGCTTGAAGCTTTCTTT.

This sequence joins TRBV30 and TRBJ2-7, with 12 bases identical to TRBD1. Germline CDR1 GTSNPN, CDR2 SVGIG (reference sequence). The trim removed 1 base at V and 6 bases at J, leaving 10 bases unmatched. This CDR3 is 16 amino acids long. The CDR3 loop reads CAWSDPGQGAGGEQYF. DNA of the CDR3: TGTGCCTGGAGTGACCCGGGACAGGGGGCCGGGGGCGAGCAGTACTTC.

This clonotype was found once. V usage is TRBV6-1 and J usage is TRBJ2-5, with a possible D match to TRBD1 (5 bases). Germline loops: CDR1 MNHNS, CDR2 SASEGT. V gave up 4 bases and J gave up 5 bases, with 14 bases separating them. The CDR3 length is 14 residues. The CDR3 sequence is CASSGLDKSETQYF. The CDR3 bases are TGTGCCAGCAGTGGGTTGGACAAGTCTGAGACCCAGTACTTC.

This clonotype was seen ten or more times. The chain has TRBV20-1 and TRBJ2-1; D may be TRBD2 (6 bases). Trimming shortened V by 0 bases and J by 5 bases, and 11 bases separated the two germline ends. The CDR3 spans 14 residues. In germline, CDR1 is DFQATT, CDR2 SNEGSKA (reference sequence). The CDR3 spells CSARDFGGDNEQFF. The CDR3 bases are TGCAGTGCTAGAGATTTCGGGGGAGACAATGAGCAGTTCTTC.